These 13 T cell receptor beta chains were sequenced from one sample in a study of blood T cell repertoires in COVID-19. Assay: immunoSEQ multiplex PCR; the TCRdb copy retains only in-frame clones and omits some. Among roughly 480,000 clones, approximately 92% were seen once, and the ten largest hold roughly 0.92%. Sequencing input: peripheral blood. Source of these receptors: a man aged 18 to 35 with COVID-19, enrolled during active disease.

With respect to this clone: The identical CDR3 is also encoded by other nucleotide sequences in the sample. The chain combines TRBV6-6 with TRBJ2-7; no definite D call. The V end was cut by 0 bases, the J end by 4 bases, with 7 bases between. The germline CDR1 and CDR2 sequences are MNHNY and SVGAGI (reference sequence). This CDR3 contains 13 residues. Here the CDR3 reads CASSYSTGYEQYF. For the CDR3, the DNA is TGTGCCAGCAGTTACTCGACCGGGTACGAGCAGTACTTC.

The chain couples TRBV7-3 to TRBJ2-7; weak D call: TRBD1 (5 bases). This CDR3 region has 13 residues. With 8 bases removed from V and 2 bases from J, the gap between germline ends came to 13 bases. CDR1 SGHTA and CDR2 FQGTGA come from the germline V gene. This CDR3 is CASFGRAPYEQYF. The CDR3 DNA follows: TGTGCCAGCTTTGGCAGGGCACCCTACGAGCAGTACTTC.

J is TRBJ2-7 and V is TRBV6-5; 8 nucleotides agree with TRBD1. Looked up from germline, CDR1 is MNHEY and CDR2 is SVGAGI. This CDR3 is built from 15 residues. After removal of 6 bases from V and 2 bases from J, the junction contained 9 bases not matched to a gene. CDR3 sequence (DNA): TGTGCCAGCAGCGCGGGACAGGCCCCTGCCTACGAGCAGTACTTC. Residues: CASSAGQAPAYEQYF.

The rearrangement links TRBV10-3 to TRBJ2-7; D may be TRBD1 (6 bases). The CDR3 totals 15 residues. Trimming stripped 6 bases from V and 0 bases from J, with 15 bases between. Looked up from germline, CDR1 is ENHRY and CDR2 is SYGVKD. CDR3 sequence reads: CAISDRSKTSYEQYF. As DNA, the CDR3 is TGTGCCATCAGCGACAGGTCCAAAACCTCCTACGAGCAGTACTTC.

The chain couples TRBV6-5 to TRBJ2-5; D might be TRBD2 (6 bases). With 0 bases removed from V and 0 bases from J, the gap between germline ends came to 11 bases. Germline V CDR1 and CDR2: MNHEY, SVGAGI. This CDR3 contains 16 residues. CDR3 region: CASSYSYTGDQETQYF. The CDR3 nucleotides are TGTGCCAGCAGTTACTCGTACACGGGGGACCAAGAGACCCAGTACTTC.

With respect to this clone: Other DNA sequences in the same sample also yield this CDR3. J is TRBJ1-2 and V is TRBV3-1 (or the pseudogene TRBV3-2); 8 bases are shared with TRBD1. Losses at the gene ends were 1 base for V and 4 bases for J; bases not matched to a gene: 2. Germline V lookup: CDR1 LGHDT, CDR2 YNNKEL (reference sequence). The CDR3 spans 14 residues. CDR3 sequence: CASSQAGTGYGYTF. DNA for the CDR3: TGTGCCAGCAGCCAAGCCGGGACAGGCTATGGCTACACCTTC.

This clone was detected only a few times. The V call is TRBV5-1, the J call TRBJ2-2, with 7 bases that match TRBD2. Germline CDR1 SGHRS, CDR2 YFSETQ. CDR3 length: 16 amino acids. The junction had 7 bases not matched to a gene; V was cut back by 2 bases and J by 3 bases. The CDR3 nucleotides are TGCGCCAGCAGCTTTTTTGGCGGGGGAGACACCGGGGAGCTGTTTTTT. It specifies CASSFFGGGDTGELFF.

V and J are TRBV2 and TRBJ2-5; tentatively, D is TRBD1 (7 bases). V lost 4 bases, J lost 5 bases, and 17 bases lay in between. Germline-derived CDR1 and CDR2 are SNHLY and FYNNEI. The CDR3 loop spans 15 amino acids. The CDR3 loop reads CASSGGDRVSETQYF. The CDR3 DNA follows: TGTGCCAGCAGTGGGGGGGACAGAGTCAGCGAGACCCAGTACTTC.

The V gene is TRBV6-1, the J gene TRBJ1-1; the D gene is possibly TRBD1 (5 bases). This CDR3 spans 15 amino acids. Trimming stripped 2 bases from V and 4 bases from J, with 14 bases between. CDR1 and CDR2 (germline): MNHNS, SASEGT. CDR3 sequence reads: CASSERQGLGTEAFF. The CDR3 region has the DNA TGTGCCAGCAGTGAAAGGCAGGGTTTGGGCACTGAAGCTTTCTTT.

This chain joins TRBV27 and TRBJ2-1; 14 bases are a match to TRBD2. The CDR3 consists of 16 residues. Per germline, CDR1 MNHEY and CDR2 SMNVEV (reference sequence). V lost 4 bases, J lost 7 bases, and 6 bases stayed unmatched. CDR3 sequence: CASSWTSGRSNNEQFF. The CDR3 nucleotides are TGTGCCAGCAGTTGGACTAGCGGGAGGAGTAATAATGAGCAGTTCTTC.

The V call is TRBV29-1, the J call TRBJ2-3, with 8 bases that match TRBD1. The V gene's germline CDR1 is SQVTM and CDR2 ANQGSEA. This CDR3 contains 16 residues. The J segment lost 4 bases and the V segment lost 1 base, leaving 10 bases of the junction unmatched. The CDR3 loop reads CSVEAWTGPCADTQYF. The CDR3 region has the DNA TGCAGCGTTGAAGCCTGGACAGGGCCCTGCGCAGATACGCAGTATTTT.

The gene calls are TRBV5-4 and TRBJ1-5, with 10 positions matching TRBD1. CDR3 length: 16 residues. Germline V gene sequence: CDR1 SGHNT, CDR2 YYREEE (reference sequence). V trimming: 3 bases; J trimming: 0 bases; junction bases outside the gene matches: 3. The CDR3 loop is CASSWTGGSSNQPQHF. The CDR3 region has the DNA TGTGCCAGCAGCTGGACAGGGGGGAGTAGCAATCAGCCCCAGCATTTT. The entire variable domain, with the rest obtained from reference TRBV5-4 and TRBJ1-5, is as follows: ETGVTQSPTHLIKTRGQQVTLRCSSQSGHNTVSWYQQALGQGPQFIFQYYREEENGRGNFPPRFSGLQFPNYSSELNVNALELDDSALYLCASSWTGGSSNQPQHFGDGTRLSIL.

The chain joins TRBV3-1 (or the pseudogene TRBV3-2) to TRBJ2-5; 12 bases match TRBD2. The V gene end was trimmed by 10 bases and the J gene end by 2 bases; junction bases not matched to a gene: 5. Germline CDR1 LGHDT, CDR2 YNNKEL (reference sequence). This CDR3 is 14 amino acids long. CDR3 DNA sequence: TGTGCCACGAGACTAGCGGGGGCTCAAGAGACCCAGTACTTC. This translates into CATRLAGAQETQYF.